Listed below are T cell receptor beta chains from one sample, sequenced in a study of T cell repertoires in cytomegalovirus infection. TCRdb re-analysed the reads in MiXCR, keeping a single row per CDR3 protein. The sample carries 310,000 or so distinct CDR3 sequences, about a quarter recorded once. Sequenced sample: PBMCs. These receptor sequences come from a human donor in good health (CMV status not recorded). Some clones in this sample may be carry-over from other donors' samples. CDR3s include the opening cysteine and the closing phenylalanine or tryptophan. A D gene is named only where the DNA matches it firmly. Part of the rows lack a size; the others show once, few, many or a class for expanded clones.

v_call	d_call	j_call	clone_size	cdr3_nt	cdr3_aa
TRBV29-1	TRBD2	TRBJ2-3	NA	TGCAGCGTGGGGGGGGTGGAGCGGTTGCCCCCAGATACGCAGTATTTT	CSVGGVERLPPDTQYF
TRBV19	TRBD1	TRBJ1-5	NA	TGTGCCAGTACCCTACAGGGGGCCCCCAATCAGCCCCAGCATTTT	CASTLQGAPNQPQHF
TRBV12-3/TRBV12-4	NA	TRBJ2-3	few	TGTGCCAGCAGTAAGCAAAGCACAGATACGCAGTATTTT	CASSKQSTDTQYF
TRBV11-2	TRBD2	TRBJ2-5	NA	TGTGCCAGCAGCGAGGGGACTAGTCGGGAGACCCAGTACTTC	CASSEGTSRETQYF
TRBV7-2	NA	TRBJ1-2	many	TGTGCCAGCAGCTTAGATTTGTATAACTATGGCTACACCTTC	CASSLDLYNYGYTF
TRBV6-2/TRBV6-3	TRBD1	TRBJ2-1	NA	TGTGCCAGCAGTTTCGGACAGGGGAAGAGGGATGAGCAGTTCTTC	CASSFGQGKRDEQFF
TRBV7-2	TRBD1	TRBJ2-7	many	TGTGCCAGCAGCTCGGGACAGCGTGTGGGGGAGCAGTACTTC	CASSSGQRVGEQYF
TRBV7-2	TRBD1	TRBJ1-1	many	TGTGCCAGCAGCTTCAGGACAGGGGTTACGGCTTTCTTT	CASSFRTGVTAFF
TRBV5-1	NA	TRBJ2-2	NA	TGCGCCAGCAGCTTTATGGCGGGGAACACCGGGGAGCTGTTTTTT	CASSFMAGNTGELFF
TRBV10-3	TRBD2	TRBJ2-7	few	TGTGCCATCAGACTAGCGGGACCAACCTACGAGCAGTACTTC	CAIRLAGPTYEQYF
TRBV7-3	NA	TRBJ2-2	NA	TGTGCCAGCAGCAGAGTTGGGGCCGGGGAGCTGTTTTTT	CASSRVGAGELFF
TRBV7-2	NA	TRBJ1-5	NA	TGTGCCAGCAGCCCCTCCGGTGGAGCTCCGAGTCAGCCCCAGCATTTT	CASSPSGGAPSQPQHF
TRBV28	NA	TRBJ1-5	NA	TGTGCCAGCAACCAGGTCAAAGACAATCAGCCCCAGCATTTT	CASNQVKDNQPQHF
TRBV2	TRBD1	TRBJ1-2	many	TGTGCCAGCAGTGGCGTTGGACAGGACTATGGCTACACCTTC	CASSGVGQDYGYTF
TRBV2	NA	TRBJ2-2	few	TGTGGAGAGGGGGACACCGGGGAGCTGTTTTTT	CGEGDTGELFF
TRBV6-1	NA	TRBJ2-7	many	TGTGCCAGCATGGGTCAGGCCTACGAGCAGTACTTC	CASMGQAYEQYF
TRBV9	NA	TRBJ2-1	NA	TGTGCCAGCAGCGCGGCTGATGAGCAGTTCTTC	CASSAADEQFF
TRBV28	NA	TRBJ1-5	NA	TGTGCCAGTTCTACGGCAGGGGATGTTGGTTTCCAGCATTTT	CASSTAGDVGFQHF
TRBV7-4	TRBD1	TRBJ1-2	NA	TGTGCCAGCAGCTCGACCGGGACAGCAGTGAACTATGGCTACACCTTC	CASSSTGTAVNYGYTF
TRBV7-3	TRBD2	TRBJ2-2	few	TGTGCCAGCAGCTTGCGAGCGGGGGGGCAGGACACCGGGGAGCTGTTTTTT	CASSLRAGGQDTGELFF
TRBV20-1	TRBD1	TRBJ2-1	NA	TGCAGTGCAGCTCGGACAGGGGCTTCCAACAATGAGCAGTTCTTC	CSAARTGASNNEQFF
TRBV6-1	TRBD2	TRBJ2-1	many	TGTGCCACCAAAAGGTGGGGGACTACGTTGTACAATGAGCAGTTCTTC	CATKRWGTTLYNEQFF
TRBV10-3	TRBD1	TRBJ1-3	few	TGTGCCATCAGTGGACCGGGACAGGGTGGAAACACCATATATTTT	CAISGPGQGGNTIYF